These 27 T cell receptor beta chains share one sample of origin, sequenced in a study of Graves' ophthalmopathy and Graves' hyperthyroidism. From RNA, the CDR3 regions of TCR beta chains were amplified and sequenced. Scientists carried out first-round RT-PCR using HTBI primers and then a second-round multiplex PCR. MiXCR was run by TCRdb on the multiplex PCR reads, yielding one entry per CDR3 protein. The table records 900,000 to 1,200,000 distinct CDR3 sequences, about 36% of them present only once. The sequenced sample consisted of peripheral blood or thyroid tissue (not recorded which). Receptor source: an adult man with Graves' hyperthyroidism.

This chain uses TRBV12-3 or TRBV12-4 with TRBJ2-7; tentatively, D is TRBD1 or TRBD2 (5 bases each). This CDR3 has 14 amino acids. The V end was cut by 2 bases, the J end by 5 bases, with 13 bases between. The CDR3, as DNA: TGTGCCAGCAGTTTATGGGGGTCGGCCCACGAGCAGTACTTC. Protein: CASSLWGSAHEQYF.

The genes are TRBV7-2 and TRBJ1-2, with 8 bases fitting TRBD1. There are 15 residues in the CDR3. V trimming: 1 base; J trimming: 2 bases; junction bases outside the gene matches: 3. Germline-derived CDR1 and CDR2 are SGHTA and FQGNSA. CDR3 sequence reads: CASSLGPGGNYGYTF. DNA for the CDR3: TGTGCCAGCAGCTTAGGTCCAGGGGGCAACTATGGCTACACCTTC.

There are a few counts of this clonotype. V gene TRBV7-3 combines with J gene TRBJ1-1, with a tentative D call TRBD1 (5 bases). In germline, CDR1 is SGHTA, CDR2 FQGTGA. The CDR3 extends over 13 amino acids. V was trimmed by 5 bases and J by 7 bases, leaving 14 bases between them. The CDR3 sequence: CASSHGGRGEAFF. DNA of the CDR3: TGTGCCAGCAGCCACGGGGGACGAGGTGAAGCTTTCTTT.

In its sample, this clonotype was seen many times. CDR3 loop: CAISNGATGQSGELFF. CDR3 DNA: TGTGCCATCAGCAACGGGGCAACGGGGCAGTCCGGGGAGCTGTTTTTT. This chain links TRBV10-3 with TRBJ2-2, with D possibly called TRBD1 or TRBD2 (5 bases each). The V end was cut by 6 bases, the J end by 6 bases, with 20 bases between. Germline CDR1 ENHRY, CDR2 SYGVKD. The CDR3 is 16 amino acids.

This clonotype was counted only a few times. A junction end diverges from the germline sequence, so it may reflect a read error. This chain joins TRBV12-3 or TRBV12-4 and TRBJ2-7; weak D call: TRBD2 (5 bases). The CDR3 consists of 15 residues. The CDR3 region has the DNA TGTGCCAGCAGCTTAGAGGGCAGGATTTCCTACGAGCAGTACTTC. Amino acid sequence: CASSLEGRISYEQYF.

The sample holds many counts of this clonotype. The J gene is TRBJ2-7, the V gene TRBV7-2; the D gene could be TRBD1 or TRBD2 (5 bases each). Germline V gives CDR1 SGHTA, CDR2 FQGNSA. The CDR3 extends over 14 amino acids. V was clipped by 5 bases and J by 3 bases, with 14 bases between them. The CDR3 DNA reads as TGTGCCAGCAGCCCAGGGACCGAATACTACGAGCAGTACTTC. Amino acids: CASSPGTEYYEQYF.

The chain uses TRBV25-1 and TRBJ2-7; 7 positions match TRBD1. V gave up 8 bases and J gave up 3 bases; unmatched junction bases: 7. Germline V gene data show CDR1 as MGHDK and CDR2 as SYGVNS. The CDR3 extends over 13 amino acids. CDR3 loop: CASAKGAVYEQYF. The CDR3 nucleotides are TGTGCCAGCGCCAAGGGGGCGGTCTACGAGCAGTACTTC.

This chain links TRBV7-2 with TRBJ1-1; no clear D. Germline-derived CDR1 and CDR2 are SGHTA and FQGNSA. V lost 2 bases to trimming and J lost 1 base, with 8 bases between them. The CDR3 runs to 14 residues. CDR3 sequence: CASSLFLANTEAFF. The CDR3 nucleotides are TGTGCCAGCAGCTTATTTCTTGCGAACACTGAAGCTTTCTTT. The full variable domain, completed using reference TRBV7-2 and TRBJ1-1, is GAGVSQSPSNKVTEKGKDVELRCDPISGHTALYWYRQSLGQGLEFLIYFQGNSAPDKSGLPSDRFSAERTGGSVSTLTIQRTQQEDSAVYLCASSLFLANTEAFFGQGTRLTVV.

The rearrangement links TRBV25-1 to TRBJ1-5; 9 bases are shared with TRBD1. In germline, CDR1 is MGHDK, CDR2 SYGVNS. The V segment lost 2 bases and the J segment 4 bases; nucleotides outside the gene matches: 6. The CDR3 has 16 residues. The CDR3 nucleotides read TGTGCCAGCAGTGAACCCCCGGGACAGGGAAATCAGCCCCAGCATTTT. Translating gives CASSEPPGQGNQPQHF.

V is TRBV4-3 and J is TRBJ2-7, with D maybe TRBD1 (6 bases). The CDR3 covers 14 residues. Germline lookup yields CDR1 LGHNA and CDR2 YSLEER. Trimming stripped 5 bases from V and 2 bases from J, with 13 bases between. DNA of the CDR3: TGCGCCAGCAGCTACGGGACATCGACCTACGAGCAGTACTTC. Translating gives CASSYGTSTYEQYF.

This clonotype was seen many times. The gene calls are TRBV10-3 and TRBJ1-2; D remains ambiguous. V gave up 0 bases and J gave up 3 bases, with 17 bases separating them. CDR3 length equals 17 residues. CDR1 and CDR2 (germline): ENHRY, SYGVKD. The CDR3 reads CAISESPATRLDYGYTF. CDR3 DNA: TGTGCCATCAGTGAGTCCCCGGCGACTCGTCTAGACTATGGCTACACCTTC.

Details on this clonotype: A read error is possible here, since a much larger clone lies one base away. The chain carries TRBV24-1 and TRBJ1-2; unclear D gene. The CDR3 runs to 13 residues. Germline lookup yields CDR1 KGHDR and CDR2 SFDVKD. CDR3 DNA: TGCGCCACTTCGCCTGATCCCCGGCGCGGCTACACCTTC. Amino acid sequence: CATSPDPRRGYTF.

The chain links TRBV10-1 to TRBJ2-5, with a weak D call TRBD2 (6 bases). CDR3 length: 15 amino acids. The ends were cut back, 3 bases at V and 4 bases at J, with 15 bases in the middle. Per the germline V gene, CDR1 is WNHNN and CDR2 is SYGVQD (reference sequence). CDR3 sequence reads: CASSDQSTSRETQYF. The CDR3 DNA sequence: TGCGCCAGCAGTGACCAGTCAACTAGCAGAGAGACCCAGTACTTC.

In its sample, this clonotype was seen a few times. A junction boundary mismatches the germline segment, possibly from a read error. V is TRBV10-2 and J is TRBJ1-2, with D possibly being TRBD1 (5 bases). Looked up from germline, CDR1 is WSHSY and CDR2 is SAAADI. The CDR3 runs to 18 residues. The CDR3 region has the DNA TGTGCCAGCAGTTCTACATCCGGGACGCAGGGTGTTTTCGGTGGCTACACCTTC. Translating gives CASSSTSGTQGVFGGYTF.

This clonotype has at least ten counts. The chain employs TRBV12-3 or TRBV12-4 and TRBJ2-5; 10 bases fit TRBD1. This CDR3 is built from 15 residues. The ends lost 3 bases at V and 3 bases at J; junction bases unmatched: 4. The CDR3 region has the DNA TGTGCCAGCAGTTTGACCGGGACAGGGGAAGAGACCCAGTACTTC. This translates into CASSLTGTGEETQYF.

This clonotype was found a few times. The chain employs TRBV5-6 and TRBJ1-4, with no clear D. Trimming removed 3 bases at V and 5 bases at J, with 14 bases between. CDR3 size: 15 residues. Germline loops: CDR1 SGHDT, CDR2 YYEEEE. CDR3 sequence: CASSSRAGGNEKLFF. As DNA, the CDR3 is TGTGCCAGCAGCTCCAGAGCCGGCGGGAATGAAAAACTGTTTTTT.

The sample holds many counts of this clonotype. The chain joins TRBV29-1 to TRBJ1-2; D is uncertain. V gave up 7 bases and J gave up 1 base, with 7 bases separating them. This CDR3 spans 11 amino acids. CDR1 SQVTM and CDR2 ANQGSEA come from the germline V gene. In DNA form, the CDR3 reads TGCAGCGGCCAGGATAACTATGGCTACACCTTC. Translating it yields CSGQDNYGYTF.

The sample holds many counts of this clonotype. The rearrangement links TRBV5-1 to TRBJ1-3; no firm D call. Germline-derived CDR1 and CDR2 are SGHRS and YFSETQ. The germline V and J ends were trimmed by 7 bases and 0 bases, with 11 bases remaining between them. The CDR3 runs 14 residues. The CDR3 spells CASSEGVSGNTIYF. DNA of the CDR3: TGCGCCAGCTCGGAGGGAGTCTCTGGAAACACCATATATTTT.

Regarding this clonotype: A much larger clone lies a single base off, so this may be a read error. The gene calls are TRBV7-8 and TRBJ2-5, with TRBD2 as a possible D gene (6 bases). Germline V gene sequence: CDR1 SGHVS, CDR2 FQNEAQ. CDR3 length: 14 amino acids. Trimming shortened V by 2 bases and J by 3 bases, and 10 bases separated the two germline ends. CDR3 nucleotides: TGTGCCAGCAGCTTAATGACTAGAGAAGAGACCCAGTACTTC. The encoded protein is CASSLMTREETQYF. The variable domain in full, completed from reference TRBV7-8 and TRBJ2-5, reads GAGVSQSPRYKVAKRGQDVALRCDPISGHVSLFWYQQALGQGPEFLTYFQNEAQLDKSGLPSDRFFAERPEGSVSTLKIQRTQQEDSAVYLCASSLMTREETQYFGPGTRLLVL.

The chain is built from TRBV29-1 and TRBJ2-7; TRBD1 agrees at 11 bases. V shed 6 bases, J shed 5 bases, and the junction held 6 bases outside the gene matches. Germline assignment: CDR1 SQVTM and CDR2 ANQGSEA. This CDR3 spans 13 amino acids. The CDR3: CSVGQGAFDEQYF. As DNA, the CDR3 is TGCAGCGTCGGACAGGGGGCATTCGACGAGCAGTACTTC.

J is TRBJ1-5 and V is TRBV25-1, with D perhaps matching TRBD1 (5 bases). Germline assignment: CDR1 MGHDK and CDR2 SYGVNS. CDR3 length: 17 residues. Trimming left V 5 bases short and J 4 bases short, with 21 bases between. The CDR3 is CASSFPGRGSYNQPQHF. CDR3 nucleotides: TGTGCCAGCAGTTTCCCCGGTAGGGGTTCCTATAATCAGCCCCAGCATTTT.

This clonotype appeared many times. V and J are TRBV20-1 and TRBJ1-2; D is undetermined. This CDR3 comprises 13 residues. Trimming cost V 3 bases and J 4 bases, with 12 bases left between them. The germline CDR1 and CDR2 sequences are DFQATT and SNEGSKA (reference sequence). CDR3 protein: CSASSGSTYGYTF. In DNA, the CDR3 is TGCAGTGCTAGTTCGGGCAGCACCTATGGCTACACCTTC.

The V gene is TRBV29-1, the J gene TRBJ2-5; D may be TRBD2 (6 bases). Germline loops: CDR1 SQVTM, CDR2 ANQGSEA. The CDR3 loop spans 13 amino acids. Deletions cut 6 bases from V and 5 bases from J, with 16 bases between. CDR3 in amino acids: CSVLTGESETQYF. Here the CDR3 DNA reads TGCAGCGTCCTGACGGGGGAGTCGGAGACCCAGTACTTC.

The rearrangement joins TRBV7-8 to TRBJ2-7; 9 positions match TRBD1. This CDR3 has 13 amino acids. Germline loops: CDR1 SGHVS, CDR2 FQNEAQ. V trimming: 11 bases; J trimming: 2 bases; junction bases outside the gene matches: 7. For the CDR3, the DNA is TGTGCCTGGAGAAGGACAGGGGCCTACGAGCAGTACTTC. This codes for CAWRRTGAYEQYF.

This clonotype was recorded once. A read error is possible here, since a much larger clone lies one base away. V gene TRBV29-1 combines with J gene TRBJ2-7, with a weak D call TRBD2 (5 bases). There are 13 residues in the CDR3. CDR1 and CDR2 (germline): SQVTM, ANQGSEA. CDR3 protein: CSGLGGPTYEQNF. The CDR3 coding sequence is TGCAGCGGACTTGGCGGGCCAACCTACGAGCAGAACTTC.

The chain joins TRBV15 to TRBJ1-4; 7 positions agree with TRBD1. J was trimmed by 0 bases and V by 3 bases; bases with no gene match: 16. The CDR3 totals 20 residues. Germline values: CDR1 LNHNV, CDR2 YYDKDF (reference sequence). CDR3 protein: CATSRTGTARVSATNEKLFF. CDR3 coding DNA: TGTGCCACCAGCAGGACCGGGACAGCCCGTGTATCTGCAACTAATGAAAAACTGTTTTTT.

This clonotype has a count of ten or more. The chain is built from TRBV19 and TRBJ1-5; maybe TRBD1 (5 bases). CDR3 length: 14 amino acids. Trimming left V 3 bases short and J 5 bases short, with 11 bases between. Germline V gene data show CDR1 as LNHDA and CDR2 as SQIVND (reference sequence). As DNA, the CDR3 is TGTGCCAGTAGTATCCAGGGCGAGCATCAGCCCCAGCATTTT. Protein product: CASSIQGEHQPQHF.